This T cell receptor (beta chain) was captured by sequencing in a study of blood T cell repertoires in COVID-19. Looking at the study overall: Specimens from acute and convalescent COVID-19 originated in the United States, Italy and Spain. The analysed material was cDNA or gDNA that came from T cells, B-cell-depleted T cells, or PBMCs.

The sample holds one count of this clone. In the original processing: Reference gene primer amplification gave nucleated cell count estimates. Repertoires were generated with immunoSEQ multiplex PCR, while TCRdb's copy carries only in-frame clones and drops some. For V, J and clone size, that table is used; D and trimming come from the DNA. This sample has about 250,000 clones; about 91% occur once, and the top ten carry roughly 6.8%. V lost 5 bases and J 2 bases, leaving 12 bases between the germline ends. This CDR3 comprises 14 residues. Germline-derived CDR1 and CDR2 are MNHEY and SMNVEV (reference sequence).

The sequence derives from a woman in her thirties with COVID-19, enrolled during active disease. V usage is TRBV27 and J usage is TRBJ1-1; D is unclear. Material for sequencing was peripheral blood. The CDR3 nucleotides read TGTGCCAGCAGTCCTTTGCGCCCCAACACTGAAGCTTTCTTT. Translating it yields CASSPLRPNTEAFF.